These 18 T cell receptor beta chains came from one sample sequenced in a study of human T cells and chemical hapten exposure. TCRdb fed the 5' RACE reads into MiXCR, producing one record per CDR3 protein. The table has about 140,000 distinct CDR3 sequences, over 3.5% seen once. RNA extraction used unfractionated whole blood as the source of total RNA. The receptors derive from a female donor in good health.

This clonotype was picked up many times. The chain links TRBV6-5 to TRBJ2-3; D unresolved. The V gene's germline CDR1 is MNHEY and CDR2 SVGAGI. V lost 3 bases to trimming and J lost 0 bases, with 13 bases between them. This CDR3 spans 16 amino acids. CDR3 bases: TGTGCCAGCAGTTATAAGTGGACCCCGAGCACAGATACGCAGTATTTT. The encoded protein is CASSYKWTPSTDTQYF.

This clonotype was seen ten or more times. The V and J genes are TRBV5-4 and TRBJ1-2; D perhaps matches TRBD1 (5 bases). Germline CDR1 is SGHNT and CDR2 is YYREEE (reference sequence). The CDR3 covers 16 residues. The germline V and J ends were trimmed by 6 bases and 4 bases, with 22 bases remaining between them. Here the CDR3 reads CASTRRAGGGAYGYTF. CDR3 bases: TGTGCCAGCACCAGAAGAGCGGGGGGAGGGGCCTATGGCTACACCTTC.

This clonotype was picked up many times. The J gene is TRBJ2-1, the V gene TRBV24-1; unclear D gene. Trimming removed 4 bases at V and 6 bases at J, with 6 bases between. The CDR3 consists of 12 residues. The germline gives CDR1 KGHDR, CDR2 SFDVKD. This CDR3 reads CATSEWGNEQFF. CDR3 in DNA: TGTGCCACCAGTGAATGGGGCAATGAGCAGTTCTTC.

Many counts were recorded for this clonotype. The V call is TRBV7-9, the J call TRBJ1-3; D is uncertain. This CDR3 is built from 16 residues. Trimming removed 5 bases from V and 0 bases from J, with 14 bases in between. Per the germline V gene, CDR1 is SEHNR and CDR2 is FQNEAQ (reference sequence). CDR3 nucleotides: TGTGCCAGCAGCCCCTCACAGATGTTCTCTGGAAACACCATATATTTT. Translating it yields CASSPSQMFSGNTIYF.

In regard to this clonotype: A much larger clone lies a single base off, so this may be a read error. CDR3 DNA sequence: TGTGCCAGCAGTTACGAGGGGGGGATGAACACTGAAGCTTTCTTT. Translating gives CASSYEGGMNTEAFF. This chain links TRBV6-5 with TRBJ1-1; D might be TRBD1 (6 bases). CDR1 is MNHEY, CDR2 SVGAGI, per germline. V was trimmed by 2 bases and J by 0 bases, leaving 10 bases between them. The length of the CDR3 is 15 residues.

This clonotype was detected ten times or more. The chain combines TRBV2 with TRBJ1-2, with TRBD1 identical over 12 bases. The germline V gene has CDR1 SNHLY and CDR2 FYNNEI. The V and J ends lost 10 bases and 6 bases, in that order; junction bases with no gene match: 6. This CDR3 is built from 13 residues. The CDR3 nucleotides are TGTGCCAACGAGGGGGACAGGGGGCATGGCTACACCTTC. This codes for CANEGDRGHGYTF. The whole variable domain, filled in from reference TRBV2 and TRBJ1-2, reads EPEVTQTPSHQVTQMGQEVILRCVPISNHLYFYWYRQILGQKVEFLVSFYNNEISEKSEIFDDQFSVERPDGSNFTLKIRSTKLEDSAMYFCANEGDRGHGYTFGSGTRLTVV.

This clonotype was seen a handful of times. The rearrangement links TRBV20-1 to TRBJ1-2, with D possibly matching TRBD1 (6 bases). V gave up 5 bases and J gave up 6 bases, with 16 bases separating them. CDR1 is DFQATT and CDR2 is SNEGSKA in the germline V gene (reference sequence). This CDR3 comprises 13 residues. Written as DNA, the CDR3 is TGCAGTGCTTGGGAGGGGGGCGGCGATGGCTACACCTTC. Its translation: CSAWEGGGDGYTF.

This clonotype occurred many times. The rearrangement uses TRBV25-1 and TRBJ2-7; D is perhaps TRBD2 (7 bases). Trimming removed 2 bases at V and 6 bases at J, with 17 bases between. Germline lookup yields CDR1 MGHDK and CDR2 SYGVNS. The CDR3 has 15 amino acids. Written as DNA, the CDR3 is TGTGCCAGCAGTGAAGAACTCGCAGGGGAGGGCGAGCAGTACTTC. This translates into CASSEELAGEGEQYF.

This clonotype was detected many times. The CDR3 DNA reads TGTGCCAGCAGCTTATTAGGACAGGGGTCACATAGCAATCAGCCCCAGCATTTT. It encodes CASSLLGQGSHSNQPQHF. V gene TRBV7-8 combines with J gene TRBJ1-5, with 9 nucleotides matching TRBD1. The germline gives CDR1 SGHVS, CDR2 FQNEAQ. The CDR3 is 18 amino acids. Unmatched junction bases numbered 8, after V lost 2 bases and J lost 0 bases.

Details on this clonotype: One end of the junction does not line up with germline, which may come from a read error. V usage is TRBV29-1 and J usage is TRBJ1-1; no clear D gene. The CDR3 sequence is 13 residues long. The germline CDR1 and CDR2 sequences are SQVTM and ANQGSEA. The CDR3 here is CSVEAWGNTEAFF. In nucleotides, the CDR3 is TGCAGCGTGGAAGCGTGGGGGAACACTGAAGCTTTCTTT.

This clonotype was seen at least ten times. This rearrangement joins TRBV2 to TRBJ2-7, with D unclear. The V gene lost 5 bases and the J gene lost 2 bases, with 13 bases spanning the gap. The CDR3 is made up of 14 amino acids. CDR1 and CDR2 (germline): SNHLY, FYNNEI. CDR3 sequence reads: CASSTPRGAYEQYF. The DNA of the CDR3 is TGTGCCAGCAGTACGCCCCGCGGTGCCTACGAGCAGTACTTC.

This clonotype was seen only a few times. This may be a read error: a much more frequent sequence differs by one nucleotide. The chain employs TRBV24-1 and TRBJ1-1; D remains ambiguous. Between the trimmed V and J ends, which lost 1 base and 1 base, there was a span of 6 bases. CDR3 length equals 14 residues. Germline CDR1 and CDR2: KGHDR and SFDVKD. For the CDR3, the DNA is TGTGCCACCAGTGATTTCACTAGGAACACTGAAGCTTTCTTT. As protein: CATSDFTRNTEAFF.

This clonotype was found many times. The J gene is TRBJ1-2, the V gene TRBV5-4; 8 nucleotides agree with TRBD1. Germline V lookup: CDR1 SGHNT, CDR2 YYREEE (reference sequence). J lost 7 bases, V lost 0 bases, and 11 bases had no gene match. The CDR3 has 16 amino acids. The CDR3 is CASSLDYGQGSRGYTF. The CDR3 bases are TGTGCCAGCAGCTTGGATTACGGACAGGGATCGCGTGGCTACACCTTC.

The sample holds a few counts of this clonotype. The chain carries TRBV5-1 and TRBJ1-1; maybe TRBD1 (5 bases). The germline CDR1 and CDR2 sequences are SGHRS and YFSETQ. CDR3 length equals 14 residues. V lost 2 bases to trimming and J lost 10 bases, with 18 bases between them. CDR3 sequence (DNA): TGCGCCAGCAGCTTAGAGGGGCTTGCTCCGACAGCTTTCTTT. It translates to CASSLEGLAPTAFF.

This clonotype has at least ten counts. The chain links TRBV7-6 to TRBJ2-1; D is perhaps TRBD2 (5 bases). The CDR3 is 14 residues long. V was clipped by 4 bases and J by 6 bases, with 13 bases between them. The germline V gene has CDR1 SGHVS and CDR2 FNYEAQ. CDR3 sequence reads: CASSSFGRGNEQFF. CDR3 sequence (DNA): TGTGCCAGCAGCTCATTCGGACGGGGCAATGAGCAGTTCTTC.

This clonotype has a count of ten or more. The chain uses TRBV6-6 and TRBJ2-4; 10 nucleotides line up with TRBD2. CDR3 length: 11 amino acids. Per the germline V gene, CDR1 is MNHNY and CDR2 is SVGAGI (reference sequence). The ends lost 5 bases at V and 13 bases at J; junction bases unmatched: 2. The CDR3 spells CASSSGGAQYF. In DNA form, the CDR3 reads TGTGCCAGCAGTAGCGGGGGGGCCCAGTACTTC.

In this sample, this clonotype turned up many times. CDR3 in DNA: TGTGCTAGTGGCTCCCCCGGGGGACCCAGGAACACTGAAGCTTTCTTT. Its translation: CASGSPGGPRNTEAFF. The gene calls are TRBV12-5 and TRBJ1-1; a weak D match, TRBD1 (5 bases). The CDR3 contains 16 residues. Germline CDR1 is LGHNT and CDR2 is FRNRAP. V was trimmed by 6 bases and J by 1 base, leaving 18 bases between them. Drawing the rest from reference TRBV12-5 and TRBJ1-1, the complete variable domain is DARVTQTPRHKVTEMGQEVTMRCQPILGHNTVFWYRQTMMQGLELLAYFRNRAPLDDSGMPKDRFSAEMPDATLATLKIQPSEPRDSAVYFCASGSPGGPRNTEAFFGQGTRLTVV.

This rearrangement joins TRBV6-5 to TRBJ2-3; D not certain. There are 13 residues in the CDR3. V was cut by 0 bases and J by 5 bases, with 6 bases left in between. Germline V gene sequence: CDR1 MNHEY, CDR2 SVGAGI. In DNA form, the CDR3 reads TGTGCCAGCAGTTACTCCGCCATAGATACGCAGTATTTT. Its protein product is CASSYSAIDTQYF.